The 27 T cell receptor beta chains in this list originate from one sample, sequenced in a study of blood T cell repertoires in COVID-19. Here immunoSEQ multiplex PCR was the method, and the copy in TCRdb shows in-frame clones only, minus some. Among roughly 100,000 clones, roughly 90% were seen once, and the ten largest hold 15% to 20%. Material: peripheral blood. Every receptor here comes from a woman of 80 years or more in a cohort sampled during active COVID-19.

This clone was detected a few times. The V and J genes are TRBV19 and TRBJ1-5, with a tentative D call TRBD1 (5 bases). Germline V lookup: CDR1 LNHDA, CDR2 SQIVND (reference sequence). Trimming removed 5 bases at V and 3 bases at J, with 20 bases between. The CDR3 covers 17 residues. The CDR3 DNA follows: TGTGCCAGTAGTGGGATATTGATTGGGGCGTTCAATCAGCCCCAGCATTTT. Translating it yields CASSGILIGAFNQPQHF.

The V and J genes are TRBV10-3 and TRBJ2-3, with 13 nucleotides matching TRBD2. CDR3 length: 16 amino acids. Germline CDR1 reads ENHRY; CDR2 reads SYGVKD. With V trimmed by 6 bases and J by 2 bases, 5 bases remained unmatched. The CDR3 sequence is CAISRGTSGTTDTQYF. CDR3 sequence (DNA): TGTGCCATCAGCCGCGGGACTAGCGGGACCACAGATACGCAGTATTTT.

This clone is a singleton in its sample. The chain uses TRBV6-5 and TRBJ1-3, with D unresolved. CDR1 is MNHEY and CDR2 is SVGAGI in the germline V gene. V lost 6 bases and J 4 bases, leaving 16 bases between the germline ends. The CDR3 extends over 15 amino acids. CDR3 region: CASRKRQLSGNTIYF. The CDR3 region has the DNA TGTGCCAGCAGAAAACGCCAGTTGTCGGGAAACACCATATATTTT.

V is TRBV6-6 and J is TRBJ2-3; tentative D call: TRBD2 (5 bases). Deletions cut 10 bases from V and 2 bases from J, with 16 bases between. Germline lookup yields CDR1 MNHNY and CDR2 SVGAGI (reference sequence). The CDR3 is made up of 14 amino acids. The CDR3 sequence: CATKGGVSTDTQYF. The CDR3 DNA follows: TGTGCCACCAAAGGAGGAGTCTCCACAGATACGCAGTATTTT.

This clone has a handful of counts. The chain links TRBV5-1 to TRBJ1-1; TRBD1 is a possible D gene (6 bases). V lost 0 bases, J lost 3 bases, and 18 bases lay in between. Germline V gene data show CDR1 as SGHRS and CDR2 as YFSETQ. The CDR3 is 17 amino acids. CDR3 DNA sequence: TGCGCCAGCAGCTTGGAAGAACCGCGGGGGCGGGACACTGAAGCTTTCTTT. Translation: CASSLEEPRGRDTEAFF. The full variable domain, in which reference TRBV5-1 and TRBJ1-1 provide the parts outside the CDR3, is KAGVTQTPRYLIKTRGQQVTLSCSPISGHRSVSWYQQTPGQGLQFLFEYFSETQRNKGNFPGRFSGRQFSNSRSEMNVSTLELGDSALYLCASSLEEPRGRDTEAFFGQGTRLTVV.

This chain uses TRBV29-1 with TRBJ1-2; 8 positions agree with TRBD1. Unmatched junction bases numbered 8, after V lost 2 bases and J lost 6 bases. The CDR3 spans 14 residues. CDR1 is SQVTM and CDR2 is ANQGSEA in the germline V gene. The DNA of the CDR3 is TGCAGCGTTGAAATGGGACAGGCCCCCAATGGCTACACCTTC. Translated: CSVEMGQAPNGYTF.

This chain uses TRBV2 with TRBJ1-1, with TRBD1 identical over 7 bases. The V gene's germline CDR1 is SNHLY and CDR2 FYNNEI. The junction had 2 bases not matched to a gene; V was cut back by 1 base and J by 0 bases. This CDR3 comprises 15 residues. The CDR3 region is CASSEVGTVNTEAFF. In nucleotides, the CDR3 is TGTGCCAGCAGTGAAGTTGGGACAGTGAACACTGAAGCTTTCTTT.

The chain has TRBV18 and TRBJ1-3, with 7 bases identical to TRBD1. Germline-derived CDR1 and CDR2 are KGHSH and LQKENI. This CDR3 region has 16 residues. J was trimmed by 0 bases and V by 6 bases; bases with no gene match: 8. The CDR3 region has the DNA TGTGCCAGCTCCCGACAGGGAAGAAGCTCTGGAAACACCATATATTTT. It yields the protein CASSRQGRSSGNTIYF.

CDR3 in amino acids: CASSSTDGTVKGYTF. In DNA, the CDR3 is TGTGCCAGCTCATCAACAGACGGGACAGTGAAAGGCTACACCTTC. The chain carries TRBV18 and TRBJ1-2; 7 nucleotides line up with TRBD1. Losses at the gene ends were 5 bases for V and 8 bases for J; bases not matched to a gene: 14. The CDR3 contains 15 residues. In germline, CDR1 is KGHSH, CDR2 LQKENI.

The V gene is TRBV7-9, the J gene TRBJ2-2; 8 bases are shared with TRBD1. This CDR3 has 14 amino acids. V lost 6 bases, J lost 7 bases, and 7 bases stayed unmatched. CDR1 is SEHNR, CDR2 FQNEAQ, per germline (reference sequence). The chain's CDR3 is CASRQTGDGGELFF. The CDR3 DNA is TGTGCCAGCAGACAGACAGGGGATGGCGGGGAGCTGTTTTTT. Filled out from reference TRBV7-9 and TRBJ2-2, the complete variable domain reads DTGVSQNPRHKITKRGQNVTFRCDPISEHNRLYWYRQTLGQGPEFLTYFQNEAQLEKSRLLSDRFSAERPKGSFSTLEIQRTEQGDSAMYLCASRQTGDGGELFFGEGSRLTVL.

The chain is built from TRBV11-2 and TRBJ2-3, with TRBD2 as a possible D gene (6 bases). This CDR3 comprises 17 residues. The germline V gene has CDR1 SGHAT and CDR2 FQNNGV. Trimming shortened V by 0 bases and J by 5 bases, and 18 bases separated the two germline ends. This CDR3 is CASSLDGGGIKVDTQYF. The CDR3 coding sequence is TGTGCCAGCAGCTTAGATGGGGGAGGAATCAAGGTAGATACGCAGTATTTT. The full variable domain, with the rest looked up from reference TRBV11-2 and TRBJ2-3, is EAGVAQSPRYKIIEKRQSVAFWCNPISGHATLYWYQQILGQGPKLLIQFQNNGVVDDSQLPKDRFSAERLKGVDSTLKIQPAKLEDSAVYLCASSLDGGGIKVDTQYFGPGTRLTVL.

V is TRBV4-1 and J is TRBJ2-5; 10 nucleotides align to TRBD1. CDR1 and CDR2 from the germline V gene are MGHRA and YSYEKL. With V trimmed by 6 bases and J by 4 bases, 11 bases remained unmatched. The CDR3 extends over 16 amino acids. The CDR3 bases are TGCGCCAGCAGTTCCTCGTCGGGACAGGGGAGAGAGACCCAGTACTTC. Amino acids: CASSSSSGQGRETQYF.

As DNA, the CDR3 is TGTGCCACCAGTGATGCCGGATTGACAGGGCTCCTGGAGACCCAGTACTTC. This encodes CATSDAGLTGLLETQYF. V usage is TRBV24-1 and J usage is TRBJ2-5; TRBD1 aligns across 7 bases. The CDR3 sequence is 17 residues long. V shed 3 bases, J shed 5 bases, and the junction held 14 bases outside the gene matches. The germline V gene encodes CDR1 KGHDR and CDR2 SFDVKD.

The chain recombines TRBV19 with TRBJ1-2; D call uncertain. Germline V gene data show CDR1 as LNHDA and CDR2 as SQIVND (reference sequence). The germline V and J ends were trimmed by 7 bases and 8 bases, with 23 bases remaining between them. CDR3 length equals 15 residues. The DNA for the CDR3 is TGTGCCAGTATTCAAACAGCGGAGTCCCCTCGGGGCTACACCTTC. Protein: CASIQTAESPRGYTF.

In its sample, this clone was seen once. V usage is TRBV5-4 and J usage is TRBJ2-1, with D possibly being TRBD1 (7 bases). The germline V and J ends were trimmed by 0 bases and 10 bases, with 20 bases remaining between them. Germline V CDR1 and CDR2: SGHNT, YYREEE (reference sequence). This CDR3 region has 16 residues. The CDR3: CASSLEVGQGGKEQFF. CDR3 DNA: TGTGCCAGCAGCTTGGAGGTGGGGCAGGGGGGCAAGGAGCAGTTCTTC.

This chain connects TRBV7-9 to TRBJ2-4; 14 nucleotides line up with TRBD2. CDR3 length: 17 amino acids. The J segment lost 1 base and the V segment lost 8 bases, leaving 7 bases of the junction unmatched. Germline assignment: CDR1 SEHNR and CDR2 FQNEAQ (reference sequence). The DNA for the CDR3 is TGTGCCAGCGGGGGGACTAGCGGGAGTGGCGCCAAAAACATTCAGTACTTC. Amino acids: CASGGTSGSGAKNIQYF.

This rearrangement joins TRBV7-2 to TRBJ2-4, with a possible D match to TRBD2 (7 bases). V lost 6 bases and J lost 6, with 12 bases in between. Germline V gene sequence: CDR1 SGHTA, CDR2 FQGNSA. The CDR3 spans 13 residues. The CDR3 loop is CASRGGLVNIQYF. The CDR3 DNA reads as TGTGCCAGCAGGGGGGGGCTTGTAAACATTCAGTACTTC. Full variable domain (outside the CDR3, taken from reference TRBV7-2 and TRBJ2-4): GAGVSQSPSNKVTEKGKDVELRCDPISGHTALYWYRQSLGQGLEFLIYFQGNSAPDKSGLPSDRFSAERTGGSVSTLTIQRTQQEDSAVYLCASRGGLVNIQYFGAGTRLSVL.

This clone appeared a few times. The chain links TRBV5-4 to TRBJ2-2, with unresolved D. The CDR3 totals 11 residues. Germline values: CDR1 SGHNT, CDR2 YYREEE (reference sequence). V lost 3 bases and J lost 8, with 5 bases in between. This CDR3 is CASSSSGELFF. The DNA of the CDR3 is TGTGCCAGCAGCTCCTCTGGGGAGCTGTTTTTT.

This chain links TRBV30 with TRBJ1-4, with unresolved D. CDR3 size: 12 residues. Germline V lookup: CDR1 GTSNPN, CDR2 SVGIG (reference sequence). V was clipped by 7 bases and J by 7 bases, with 13 bases between them. CDR3 in DNA: TGTGCCTTTTCCTTCGTCGGTGAAAAACTGTTTTTT. This gives the protein CAFSFVGEKLFF.

This chain connects TRBV19 to TRBJ1-2; 9 nucleotides agree with TRBD1. This CDR3 spans 15 amino acids. Germline assignment: CDR1 LNHDA and CDR2 SQIVND (reference sequence). After removal of 4 bases from V and 0 bases from J, the junction contained 3 bases not matched to a gene. As DNA, the CDR3 is TGTGCCAGTAGTACGGGGACAGGGACTAACTATGGCTACACCTTC. Its translation: CASSTGTGTNYGYTF.

The chain is built from TRBV12-3 or TRBV12-4 and TRBJ1-1; D not certain. CDR3 length equals 13 residues. Trimming left V 5 bases short and J 0 bases short, with 7 bases between. The CDR3 reads CASSKAMNTEAFF. The DNA of the CDR3 is TGTGCCAGCAGTAAAGCTATGAACACTGAAGCTTTCTTT.

The chain recombines TRBV9 with TRBJ2-7, with 8 nucleotides matching TRBD1. Trimming at V came to 0 bases and at J to 5 bases, leaving 4 bases not matched to a gene. CDR3 length: 14 amino acids. The germline gives CDR1 SGDLS, CDR2 YYNGEE. As DNA, the CDR3 is TGTGCCAGCAGCGTAGCTGACAGGGGCGACGAGCAGTACTTC. Its translation is CASSVADRGDEQYF.

The chain has TRBV3-1 (or the pseudogene TRBV3-2) and TRBJ2-3; TRBD2 agrees at 13 bases. Germline-derived CDR1 and CDR2 are LGHDT and YNNKEL (reference sequence). V was pared by 4 bases and J by 4 bases, with 5 bases of the junction left unmatched. The CDR3 loop spans 16 amino acids. The DNA for the CDR3 is TGTGCCAGCAGCCGATGGACTAGCGGGAGAGCAGATACGCAGTATTTT. Residues: CASSRWTSGRADTQYF.

V and J are TRBV28 and TRBJ2-7; 10 bases are shared with TRBD2. With 7 bases clipped from V and 5 bases from J, the junction kept 8 bases outside the gene matches. The CDR3 totals 14 residues. Germline lookup yields CDR1 MDHEN and CDR2 SYDVKM. CDR3 in DNA: TGTGCCAGCATAAAGCGGGAGGGCTTGCACGAGCAGTACTTC. Amino acid sequence: CASIKREGLHEQYF.

The chain combines TRBV6-1 with TRBJ2-7; tentatively, D is TRBD1 (6 bases). This CDR3 comprises 15 residues. The V end lost 1 base, the J end lost 6 bases, and 16 bases lay between the germline ends. Germline-derived CDR1 and CDR2 are MNHNS and SASEGT. CDR3 region: CASSEEEWGPSEQYF. In DNA, the CDR3 is TGTGCCAGCAGTGAAGAAGAGTGGGGGCCAAGCGAGCAGTACTTC.

Regarding this clone: A far larger clone is just one base off, so this is likely a read error. This chain joins TRBV21-1 and TRBJ2-7; the tabulated D call, TRBD2, remains unverified against the DNA. TRBV21-1 is designated a pseudogene. This CDR3 region has 11 residues. In nucleotides, the CDR3 is TGTCCCAGTGGGGGGGGTGGAGAGCAGTACTTC. It translates to CPSGGGGEQYF.

The chain joins TRBV3-1 (or the pseudogene TRBV3-2) to TRBJ2-4; unclear D gene. The CDR3 length is 15 residues. CDR1 is LGHDT, CDR2 YNNKEL, per germline (reference sequence). The V gene lost 1 base and the J gene lost 4 bases, with 11 bases spanning the gap. In DNA, the CDR3 is TGTGCCAGCAGCCAAGGGGCTGGTCCAAAAAACATTCAGTACTTC. This gives the protein CASSQGAGPKNIQYF.